The source of this TCR beta chain is a study of monozygotic twins with inflammatory bowel disease. Via template switching, UMIs carrying a 6-nucleotide sample barcode were introduced. Nested PCRs of about 17 and 10 cycles, two in total, were run on TCRalpha and TCRbeta cDNA. TCRdb re-called the 5' RACE reads and gives one entry per CDR3 protein, without DNA. This table lists around 150,000 distinct CDR3 sequences. Comment on this clonotype: Its cognate antigen is unknown.

General observations from the study: Compared with healthy co-twins, IBD patients showed reduced TCRbeta repertoire diversity by inverse Simpson. Variability in patient repertoires may have come partly from differing immunosuppressive treatments.

The sequence derives from a human donor with ulcerative colitis or Crohn's disease, or a healthy co-twin of an affected twin (not recorded which). Sequencing used blood.

CDR3 protein: CASSLGTFAYGYTF. V is TRBV11-2 and J is TRBJ1-2. The CDR3 is made up of 14 amino acids. Germline CDR1 is SGHAT and CDR2 is FQNNGV.